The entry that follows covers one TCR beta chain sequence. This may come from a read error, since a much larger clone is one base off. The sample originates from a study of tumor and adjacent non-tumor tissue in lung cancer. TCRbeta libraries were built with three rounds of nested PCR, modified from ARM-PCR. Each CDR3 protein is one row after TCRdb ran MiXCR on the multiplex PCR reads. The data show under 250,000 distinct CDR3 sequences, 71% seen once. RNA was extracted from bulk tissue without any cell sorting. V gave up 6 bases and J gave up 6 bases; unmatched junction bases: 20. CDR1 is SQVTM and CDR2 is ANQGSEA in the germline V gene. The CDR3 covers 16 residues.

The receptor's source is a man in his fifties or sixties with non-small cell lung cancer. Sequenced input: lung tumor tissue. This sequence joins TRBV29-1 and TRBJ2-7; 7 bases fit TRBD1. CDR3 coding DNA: TGCAGCGTCCTGGAACAGGGGCAGGGGTATAGTGGCGAGCAGTACTTC. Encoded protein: CSVLEQGQGYSGEQYF.